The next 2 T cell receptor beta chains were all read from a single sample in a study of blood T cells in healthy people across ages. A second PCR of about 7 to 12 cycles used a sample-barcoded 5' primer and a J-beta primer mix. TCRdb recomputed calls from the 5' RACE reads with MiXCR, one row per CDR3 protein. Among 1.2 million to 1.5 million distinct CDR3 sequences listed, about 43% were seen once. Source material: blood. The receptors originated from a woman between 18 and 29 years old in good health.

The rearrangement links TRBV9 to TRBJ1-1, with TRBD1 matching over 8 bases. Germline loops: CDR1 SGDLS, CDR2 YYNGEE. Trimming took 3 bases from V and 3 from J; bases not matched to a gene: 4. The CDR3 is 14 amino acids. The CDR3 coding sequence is TGTGCCAGCAGCGCGGACAGGGAGGACACTGAAGCTTTCTTT. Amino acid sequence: CASSADREDTEAFF.

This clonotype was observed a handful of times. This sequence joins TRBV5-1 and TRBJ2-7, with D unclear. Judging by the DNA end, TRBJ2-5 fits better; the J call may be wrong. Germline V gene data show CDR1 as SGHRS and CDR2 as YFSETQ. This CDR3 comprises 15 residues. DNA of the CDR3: TGCGCCAGCAGCTTGGGAGACTCCGTGGGAGAGACCCAGTACTTC. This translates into CASSLGDSVGETQYF.